The 5 T cell receptor beta chains below were found in one sample sequenced in a study of read filtering for tumor transcriptome and immune sequencing. The library was built from around 400 ng RNA with molecular barcoded adaptors for alpha/delta and beta/gamma chains. MiXCR was run by TCRdb on the reads, yielding one entry per CDR3 protein. This sample has 12,000 to 15,000 distinct CDR3 sequences, with approximately 20% found just once. What was sequenced was a population of CD138-negative cells sorted from bone marrow. The source is a donor at least 40 years old with multiple myeloma.

This clonotype was counted many times. The chain has TRBV18 and TRBJ1-1; D not resolved. Looked up from germline, CDR1 is KGHSH and CDR2 is LQKENI. Between the trimmed V and J ends, which lost 6 bases and 0 bases, there was a span of 2 bases. There are 11 residues in the CDR3. CDR3 amino acids: CASSMNTEAFF. The DNA for the CDR3 is TGTGCCAGCTCGATGAACACTGAAGCTTTCTTT. The variable domain in full, with the rest retrieved from reference TRBV18 and TRBJ1-1, is NAGVMQNPRHLVRRRGQEARLRCSPMKGHSHVYWYRQLPEEGLKFMVYLQKENIIDESGMPKERFSAEFPKEGPSILRIQQVVRGDSAAYFCASSMNTEAFFGQGTRLTVV.

This clonotype was seen many times. The rearrangement joins TRBV10-3 to TRBJ2-5; tentatively, D is TRBD2 (7 bases). The CDR3 loop spans 14 amino acids. V gave up 1 base and J gave up 5 bases, with 11 bases separating them. Germline values: CDR1 ENHRY, CDR2 SYGVKD. The CDR3 DNA follows: TGTGCCATCAGTGAGTGGGGGGGCCGTGAGACCCAGTACTTC. Translated, it gives CAISEWGGRETQYF.

The chain recombines TRBV20-1 with TRBJ2-7; 7 bases align to TRBD1. Germline V gene data show CDR1 as DFQATT and CDR2 as SNEGSKA (reference sequence). With 5 bases clipped from V and 0 bases from J, the junction kept 4 bases outside the gene matches. CDR3 length: 13 amino acids. As DNA, the CDR3 is TGCAGTGCTCCGACAGGGAACTCCTACGAGCAGTACTTC. Translation: CSAPTGNSYEQYF.

Worth noting for this clonotype: A far larger clone is one nucleotide away, so this likely arose from a read error. The J gene is TRBJ2-1, the V gene TRBV11-2; the D is unclear. The CDR3 is 10 residues long. Trimming pared 5 bases from V and 12 bases from J, leaving 8 bases between. The germline CDR1 and CDR2 sequences are SGHAT and FQNNGV. CDR3 region: CASSPHGQFF. In DNA, the CDR3 is TGTGCCAGCAGCCCCCATGGGCAGTTCTTC.

This clonotype turned up a few times. V usage is TRBV27 and J usage is TRBJ1-5, with 12 positions matching TRBD1. V lost 7 bases, J lost 7 bases, and 11 bases stayed unmatched. The CDR3 has 16 amino acids. Germline V gene data show CDR1 as MNHEY and CDR2 as SMNVEV (reference sequence). CDR3 sequence: CASKGTGGYSGQPQHF. The CDR3 bases are TGTGCCAGCAAAGGGACAGGGGGCTATTCCGGACAGCCCCAGCATTTT.